The following is a TCR beta chain sequence with its context. Its specificity is unknown. One end of the junction is discordant with germline, which a read error may explain. These data come from a study of cytomegalovirus exposure and HLA in healthy donors. A multiplex PCR was run with 60 Vbeta primers and 13 Jbeta primers. The protocol was immunoSEQ multiplex PCR, while the TCRdb copy is restricted to in-frame clones and leaves out a portion. The table includes approximately 180,000 clones, about two thirds detected once. Study-level results: Analyzed later, most CMV-associated TCR beta chains appeared HLA-restricted.

The sequenced material came from PBMCs. The receptor was derived from a human donor in good health.

The CDR3 DNA is TGTTCCAGCAGCTTGGGGGGGGAACAGCCCCAGCATTTT. This gives the protein CSSSLGGEQPQHF. The chain combines TRBV7-9 with TRBJ1-5; tentative D call: TRBD1 (5 bases). CDR1 is SEHNR, CDR2 FQNEAQ, per germline (reference sequence). The CDR3 has 13 amino acids.